The 2 T cell receptor beta chains below all came from one sample that was sequenced in a study of response to subunit inactivated influenza vaccine. TCRdb itself ran the RT-PCR reads through MiXCR, one entry per CDR3 protein. The profile covers about half a million distinct CDR3 sequences, with about 25% appearing a single time and about 1.9% taken by the ten largest. This sample comprised CD4+ T cells sorted from PBMCs, obtained about 5 days after vaccination. The receptor set was obtained from a man aged 45-60 years who received an inactivated influenza vaccine.

This chain links TRBV12-3 or TRBV12-4 with TRBJ2-1, with unresolved D. Trimming shortened V by 2 bases and J by 9 bases, and 11 bases separated the two germline ends. This CDR3 is built from 13 residues. CDR3 coding DNA: TGTGCCAGCAGTTTAAATTTTCTGGGTGAGCAGTTCTTC. Protein product: CASSLNFLGEQFF.

This sequence joins TRBV12-3 or TRBV12-4 and TRBJ2-3; the D is unclear. The CDR3 is 16 amino acids. Between the trimmed V and J ends, which lost 8 bases and 1 base, there was a span of 19 bases. CDR3 amino acids: CASVGFRAWGTDTQYF. The CDR3 region has the DNA TGTGCCAGCGTCGGATTCCGGGCCTGGGGCACAGATACGCAGTATTTT.